The text below deals with one T cell receptor (beta chain). At least ten counts were recorded for this clonotype. The antigen it recognizes is unknown. No qualities accompany the bases; no much larger clone lies one base away. The sample belongs to a study of T cell repertoires in cytomegalovirus infection (dated by TCRdb to 2018 to 2020). Study-wide context: Recently identified HLA-C-restricted CMV epitopes, whose presentation resists viral immunomodulation, were targeted by peptide stimulations together with well-studied HLA-B-restricted epitopes. The HLA type of each donor mattered for the analysis, because public TCR beta signatures pointed to carriage of CMV infection along with the matching HLA type.

Study-level results and caveats: The ex vivo response was dominated by HLA-C-restricted CMV-specific TCR beta clonotypes, which also provided the single most frequent clonotype in two of eight donors. Cumulative frequency of public TCR beta family members discriminated carriers of CMV infection plus the relevant HLA type in this cohort and an independent approximately 350-donor cohort.

The sample was run on an Illumina HiSeq 1500. TCRdb took the public reads, trimmed them with fastp at Q25, ran MiXCR for clone calling and kept in-frame beta chains. Identical CDR3 proteins give one entry, which carries the most common genes and DNA. In all, the sample holds hundreds of thousands of distinct CDR3 sequences, and 30% to 40% of those were seen once. The leading ten clones occupy around an eighth of the sample. The treatment or condition label here, explained by the study, means: in vitro stimulation with specific CMV peptide epitopes to enrich CMV-specific T cells. According to the germline V gene, CDR1 reads SGHTA and CDR2 reads FQGNSA. From its cysteine to its phenylalanine, the CDR3 spans 15 amino acids. Left in the record is the CDR3 DNA by itself, 45 bases read in frame from the first base. V is reduced by 4 bases and J by 1 base, leaving a spacing of 11 bases between them.

The chain is encoded by TRBV7-2 joined to TRBJ2-1, with the D gene tentatively TRBD1 or TRBD2, based on 5 matching bases in each. The clonotype comes from a human donor in good health (CMV status not recorded). Some clones in this sample may be carry-over from other donors' samples. Specimen: cultured CD8+ T cells from PBMCs, collected from culture after CMV antigen stimulation. In nucleotides, the sequence is TGTGCCAGCAGCTCACGGGACGCATCCTACAATGAGCAGTTCTTC. Its translation reads: CASSSRDASYNEQFF.